What follows is one T cell receptor beta chain and its context. Its target antigen remains unknown. Per-base quality was not reported, and no clone a single base away is much larger than it. This sample is drawn from a study of blood T cell repertoires in COVID-19 (TCRdb year 2020). About the full investigation: The collaborator samples originated in the United States, Italy and Spain and spanned the acute and convalescent phases of COVID-19. The material from the prospective study consisted of cDNA or gDNA derived from T cells, B-cell-depleted T cells, or PBMCs. Subjects who had been exposed to COVID-19, were actively infected with it, or had recovered from it provided the deeply sampled blood TCRbeta repertoires that made up the dataset. The repertoires were released in a freely available public database meant as a resource for research on the immune response to SARS-CoV-2. The samples were drawn from two sources: the first 160 participants of the ongoing ImmuneRACE study, and 1,254 subjects contributed by 6 global collaborators. A de-identified subject ID, COVID-19 status, age in years and sex were almost always included in the sample metadata. Where HLA class I and class II types were available, the types were taken from metadata supplied by the sample provider, not from assay-based typing.

TCRbeta CDR3 regions were amplified from genomic DNA using the immunoSEQ Assay, a bias-controlled multiplex PCR. As for the original processing: The number of nucleated cells in each sample was estimated by amplification of reference gene primers within the assay. Sequence reads were collapsed and filtered to measure the absolute abundance of every unique TCRbeta CDR3 rearrangement. For each sample, productive Simpson clonality was calculated as the square root of Simpson's diversity index across productive rearrangements. TCRdb took over this immuneACCESS table, retaining in-frame rearrangements with V and J assigned. Such tables are incomplete; in checked studies, under half of the missing clones stem from an unresolved V gene, and the remainder is unexplained. The V and J calls and clone size are taken from that table; D and trimming were inferred from the DNA. This sample lists 100,000 to 130,000 clones; around 80% were detected once. Clones ranked in the top ten supply over 4% of the sample.

Germline trimming amounts to 5 bases on V and 3 bases on J, with 7 as the count of junction bases outside the gene matches. CDR1 and CDR2 were assigned from the germline V gene as SGHTA and FQGNSA. From the cysteine through the phenylalanine, the CDR3 covers 17 amino acids. Only the CDR3 portion is preserved as DNA: 51 bases, with reading frame beginning at the first base. On the study overall, not on this receptor specifically: Clinical and demographic metadata were provided uncurated, with the amount varying by source and participant.

Collaborating institutions collected whole blood in K2EDTA tubes following their own protocols. For TCRbeta analysis, collaborators shipped samples as frozen whole blood, isolated PBMCs, or DNA extracted from either of those sample types. Input material: peripheral blood. The V and J segments used are TRBV7-2 and TRBJ2-3, with 14 bases matching TRBD2. This TCR was sampled from a man aged 70 or older with acute or convalescent COVID-19. In nucleotide form, the sequence is TGTGCCAGCAGCACAAGACTAGCGGGGGGGACTACAGATACGCAGTATTTT. Its protein is CASSTRLAGGTTDTQYF.